This passage covers 24 T cell receptor beta chains from one sample sequenced in a study of early stage breast cancer tumors. Repertoires were generated with immunoSEQ multiplex PCR, while TCRdb's copy carries only in-frame clones and drops some. The sample carries about 50,000 clones, about 83% recorded once. The sequencing sample was made of blood. The receptors derive from a person in their fifties with breast cancer.

The chain recombines TRBV19 with TRBJ2-4, with TRBD2 matching 14 bases. The CDR3 extends over 15 amino acids. V shed 8 bases, J shed 8 bases, and the junction held 8 bases outside the gene matches. Germline V lookup: CDR1 LNHDA, CDR2 SQIVND (reference sequence). This CDR3 is CASSSTSGRAYIQYF. The CDR3 DNA follows: TGTGCCAGTTCATCGACTAGCGGGAGGGCTTACATTCAGTACTTC. Variable domain in full (rest from reference TRBV19 and TRBJ2-4): DGGITQSPKYLFRKEGQNVTLSCEQNLNHDAMYWYRQDPGQGLRLIYYSQIVNDFQKGDIAEGYSVSREKKESFPLTVTSAQKNPTAFYLCASSSTSGRAYIQYFGAGTRLSVL.

This sequence joins TRBV9 and TRBJ1-5; 8 bases map to TRBD1. The CDR3 totals 16 residues. CDR1 and CDR2 from the germline V gene are SGDLS and YYNGEE. The V segment lost 0 bases and the J segment 6 bases; nucleotides outside the gene matches: 8. CDR3 coding DNA: TGTGCCAGCAGCGTAGATGCAGGGGGCACAGGTCAGCCCCAGCATTTT. Translating it yields CASSVDAGGTGQPQHF.

The gene calls are TRBV27 and TRBJ2-7, with D unresolved. V gave up 10 bases and J gave up 6 bases, with 13 bases separating them. Germline CDR1 and CDR2: MNHEY and SMNVEV (reference sequence). The CDR3 runs 11 residues. In DNA form, the CDR3 reads TGTGCCACCACGCCGCTCTGCGAGCAGTACTTC. The encoded protein is CATTPLCEQYF.

The chain carries TRBV11-3 and TRBJ2-7, with 10 positions matching TRBD1. CDR3 size: 14 residues. After removal of 4 bases from V and 5 bases from J, the junction contained 5 bases not matched to a gene. Germline CDR1 is SGHNT and CDR2 is YENEEA. CDR3: CASSSGQGPDEQYF. The CDR3 DNA sequence: TGTGCCAGCAGCTCGGGACAGGGGCCGGACGAGCAGTACTTC.

The chain is built from TRBV9 and TRBJ2-1, with 9 bases aligning to TRBD2. The CDR3 runs 15 residues. V was pared by 4 bases and J by 5 bases, with 7 bases of the junction left unmatched. The V gene's germline CDR1 is SGDLS and CDR2 YYNGEE. CDR3 nucleotides: TGTGCCAGCAGCCCCAATAGCGGGAGAGACAATGAGCAGTTCTTC. Translated: CASSPNSGRDNEQFF.

This chain connects TRBV10-3 to TRBJ2-5; either TRBD1 or TRBD2 may supply D (5 bases each). V gave up 0 bases and J gave up 5 bases, with 16 bases separating them. The CDR3 runs 16 residues. Germline-derived CDR1 and CDR2 are ENHRY and SYGVKD. The CDR3 loop reads CAISESRGTGQETQYF. In nucleotides, the CDR3 is TGTGCCATCAGTGAGTCGAGGGGTACAGGTCAGGAGACCCAGTACTTC.

CDR3 DNA: TGCAGCGTTGTGATAACAGATGCCCACAATGAGCAGTTCTTC. Translation: CSVVITDAHNEQFF. This chain links TRBV29-1 with TRBJ2-1; the D is unclear. From germline, CDR1 is SQVTM and CDR2 ANQGSEA. The CDR3 contains 14 residues. Trimming removed 4 bases from V and 5 bases from J, with 15 bases in between.

This chain uses TRBV5-6 with TRBJ2-1, with TRBD1 as a possible D gene (5 bases). V gave up 1 base and J gave up 9 bases, with 11 bases separating them. The CDR3 spans 13 residues. CDR1 is SGHDT, CDR2 YYEEEE, per germline. CDR3 protein: CASSLTRATEQFF. CDR3 sequence (DNA): TGTGCCAGCAGCTTGACCAGGGCAACTGAGCAGTTCTTC.

The chain carries TRBV11-2 and TRBJ2-7; D may be TRBD1 (5 bases). Germline CDR1 SGHAT, CDR2 FQNNGV. The CDR3 sequence is 14 residues long. V dropped 0 bases and J dropped 3 bases, with 9 bases sitting between them. Here the CDR3 reads CASSLDPGYYEQYF. Here the CDR3 DNA reads TGTGCCAGCAGCTTAGATCCAGGGTACTACGAGCAGTACTTC.

The chain carries TRBV2 and TRBJ2-5; TRBD2 matches at 12 bases. Per germline, CDR1 SNHLY and CDR2 FYNNEI. The CDR3 sequence is 15 residues long. The ends lost 3 bases at V and 2 bases at J; junction bases unmatched: 1. The DNA for the CDR3 is TGTGCCAGCAGTGACCTAGCGGGGGGGCAAGAGACCCAGTACTTC. Translation gives CASSDLAGGQETQYF.

This clone was seen a single time. The CDR3 reads CASRTDFLRNEAFF. The DNA for the CDR3 is TGTGCCAGCAGGACTGACTTCCTCAGAAATGAAGCTTTCTTT. V usage is TRBV6-5 and J usage is TRBJ1-1; no reliable D call. From germline, CDR1 is MNHEY and CDR2 SVGAGI. V was clipped by 6 bases and J by 7 bases, with 18 bases between them. The CDR3 is 14 residues long.

The rearrangement links TRBV4-2 to TRBJ2-6, with no clear D. Germline V gives CDR1 LGHNA, CDR2 YNFKEQ. Between the trimmed V and J ends, which lost 6 bases and 0 bases, there was a span of 12 bases. This CDR3 is 16 amino acids long. The CDR3 DNA is TGTGCCAGCAGACCAGATAGGGACTCTGGGGCCAACGTCCTGACTTTC. Encoded protein: CASRPDRDSGANVLTF.

The V gene is TRBV4-1, the J gene TRBJ1-3; 7 bases match TRBD1. This CDR3 has 16 residues. Looked up from germline, CDR1 is MGHRA and CDR2 is YSYEKL. J gave up 5 bases and V 0 bases, and 7 bases lay outside the gene matches. CDR3 nucleotide sequence: TGCGCCAGCAGCCAAGAGGAAGGGGGCGTCAGAAACACCATATATTTT. Translation: CASSQEEGGVRNTIYF.

This chain joins TRBV5-6 and TRBJ2-1; D is ambiguous. V was pared by 0 bases and J by 4 bases, with 8 bases between. There are 14 residues in the CDR3. Germline V gives CDR1 SGHDT, CDR2 YYEEEE. Written as DNA, the CDR3 is TGTGCCAGCAGCTTGGATTGGGGATACAATGAGCAGTTCTTC. Protein: CASSLDWGYNEQFF.

The J gene is TRBJ2-7, the V gene TRBV28; tentatively, D is TRBD2 (6 bases). Trimming took 3 bases from V and 4 from J, leaving 22 bases between them. The CDR3 runs 17 residues. Germline V gene data show CDR1 as MDHEN and CDR2 as SYDVKM. The CDR3 DNA reads as TGTGCCAGCAGTTTGAGCGCGGGGACCCATGTCCCGTACGAGCAGTACTTC. Its translation: CASSLSAGTHVPYEQYF. Full variable domain (rest looked up from reference TRBV28 and TRBJ2-7): DVKVTQSSRYLVKRTGEKVFLECVQDMDHENMFWYRQDPGLGLRLIYFSYDVKMKEKGDIPEGYSVSREKKERFSLILESASTNQTSMYLCASSLSAGTHVPYEQYFGPGTRLTVT.

The rearrangement uses TRBV6-8 and TRBJ2-5; D is uncertain. V shed 5 bases and J shed 3 bases, with 10 bases lying between them. The CDR3 consists of 13 residues. The germline CDR1 and CDR2 sequences are MNHGY and SAAAGT. CDR3 in DNA: TGTGCCAGCAGTGTATGCCACAAAGAGACCCAGTACTTC. It yields the protein CASSVCHKETQYF.

This chain uses TRBV9 with TRBJ2-7, with TRBD2 matching 9 bases. CDR3 length equals 16 residues. Germline V gene sequence: CDR1 SGDLS, CDR2 YYNGEE. J was trimmed by 5 bases and V by 4 bases; bases with no gene match: 13. The CDR3: CASSPRGSGSLDEQYF. CDR3 DNA sequence: TGTGCCAGCAGCCCCCGGGGTAGCGGGAGTTTGGACGAGCAGTACTTC.

The chain uses TRBV27 and TRBJ1-1; 11 bases fit TRBD1. Trimming at V came to 6 bases and at J to 5 bases, leaving 5 bases not matched to a gene. CDR3 length: 14 amino acids. CDR1 is MNHEY and CDR2 is SMNVEV in the germline V gene (reference sequence). Written as DNA, the CDR3 is TGTGCCAGCAGGGACAGGGGGCGGGGGACTGAAGCTTTCTTT. Encoded protein: CASRDRGRGTEAFF.

This clone occurred a few times. This chain connects TRBV19 to TRBJ1-3, with D tentatively TRBD1 (5 bases). The V gene lost 6 bases and the J gene lost 0 bases, with 15 bases spanning the gap. The CDR3 covers 16 residues. Per the germline V gene, CDR1 is LNHDA and CDR2 is SQIVND (reference sequence). For the CDR3, the DNA is TGTGCCAGTAGACCCATCGGCAGGGCCTCTGGAAACACCATATATTTT. Translated, it gives CASRPIGRASGNTIYF.

V is TRBV19 and J is TRBJ2-4; the D gene is possibly TRBD1 (6 bases). The CDR3 totals 17 residues. CDR1 and CDR2 from the germline V gene are LNHDA and SQIVND (reference sequence). Trimming removed 5 bases from V and 2 bases from J, with 19 bases in between. This CDR3 is CASSPLVQGSSKNIQYF. In DNA, the CDR3 is TGTGCCAGTAGTCCCCTGGTGCAGGGGTCTTCCAAAAACATTCAGTACTTC.

The chain uses TRBV28 and TRBJ2-7, with a weak D call TRBD1 (5 bases). CDR3 length: 15 residues. With 5 bases removed from V and 2 bases from J, the gap between germline ends came to 16 bases. Germline-derived CDR1 and CDR2 are MDHEN and SYDVKM. In DNA form, the CDR3 reads TGTGCCAGCAGTCCCCCCCTCGGCAGGGCCTACGAGCAGTACTTC. Translating gives CASSPPLGRAYEQYF. Looking up the rest from reference TRBV28 and TRBJ2-7 gives the full variable domain: DVKVTQSSRYLVKRTGEKVFLECVQDMDHENMFWYRQDPGLGLRLIYFSYDVKMKEKGDIPEGYSVSREKKERFSLILESASTNQTSMYLCASSPPLGRAYEQYFGPGTRLTVT.

This chain connects TRBV7-2 to TRBJ2-1; 11 bases line up with TRBD2. This CDR3 region has 18 residues. Germline trimming cut 2 bases from V and 4 bases from J; bases unmatched to any gene: 10. CDR1 is SGHTA, CDR2 FQGNSA, per germline. This CDR3 reads CASSLRETSGVMYNEQFF. In DNA, the CDR3 is TGTGCCAGCAGCTTAAGGGAGACTAGCGGGGTCATGTACAATGAGCAGTTCTTC.

V and J are TRBV28 and TRBJ1-2, with D perhaps TRBD1 (5 bases). From germline, CDR1 is MDHEN and CDR2 SYDVKM. V lost 4 bases and J 7 bases, leaving 16 bases between the germline ends. The length of the CDR3 is 14 residues. In DNA, the CDR3 is TGTGCCAGCAGTTCAGGAGGGGAGGCGAGTGGCTACACCTTC. As protein: CASSSGGEASGYTF.

This chain joins TRBV5-1 and TRBJ2-2; tentative D call: TRBD1 (6 bases). Trimming left V 5 bases short and J 3 bases short, with 14 bases between. The CDR3 length is 15 residues. CDR1 SGHRS and CDR2 YFSETQ come from the germline V gene. In nucleotides, the CDR3 is TGCGCCAGCAGACCCACCGCAGGGGACACCGGGGAGCTGTTTTTT. Protein product: CASRPTAGDTGELFF.